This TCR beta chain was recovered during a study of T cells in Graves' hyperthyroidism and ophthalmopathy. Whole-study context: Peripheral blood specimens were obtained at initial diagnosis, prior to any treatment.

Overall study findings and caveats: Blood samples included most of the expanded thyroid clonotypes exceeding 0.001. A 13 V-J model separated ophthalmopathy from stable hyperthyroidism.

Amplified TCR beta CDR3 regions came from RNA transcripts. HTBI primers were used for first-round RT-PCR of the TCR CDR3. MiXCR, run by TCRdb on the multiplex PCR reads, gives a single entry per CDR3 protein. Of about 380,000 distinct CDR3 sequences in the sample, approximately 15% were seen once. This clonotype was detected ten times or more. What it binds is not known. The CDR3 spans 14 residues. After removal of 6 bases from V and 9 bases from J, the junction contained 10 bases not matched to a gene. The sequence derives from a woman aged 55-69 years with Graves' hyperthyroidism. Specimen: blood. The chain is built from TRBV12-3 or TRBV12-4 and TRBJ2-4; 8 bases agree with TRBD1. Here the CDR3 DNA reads TGTGCCAGCAGCCCTGGACAGGGCAGGGCCATTCAGTACTTC. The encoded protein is CASSPGQGRAIQYF.